What follows describes a single TCR beta chain. Its matching antigen is unknown. These data originate in a study of shared clonotypes between healthy human individuals. Study background: Those who served as donors were two women and a few men between the ages of 18 and 49.

In the authors' methods: In the immunoSEQ data, sequences were junction-only and lacked quality scores, so filtering differed. Generated by immunoSEQ multiplex PCR, the TCRdb table keeps only in-frame clones and is missing some. V, J and clone size were drawn from that table, and D and trimming were deduced from the DNA. This table has about 1 million clones, about 80% appearing once. General study findings and limits: Non-shared clonotypes were found to have lower generation probabilities than the clonotypes that were shared by all four of the sorted-subset donors. Compared with memory subsets, naive subsets generally had larger estimated richness.

CDR1 and CDR2 (germline): LNHDA, SQIVND (reference sequence). The CDR3 extends over 17 amino acids. Trimming cost V 6 bases and J 3 bases; bases outside gene matches: 11. This chain joins TRBV19 and TRBJ2-7; 13 bases are shared with TRBD2. This receptor was identified in a man younger than 35 in good health. The sample consisted of memory CD4+ T cells sorted from blood. Subset here: CD45RA-negative fraction. The CDR3 reads CASSTALAGGNFYEQYF. CDR3 DNA sequence: TGTGCCAGTAGCACTGCACTAGCGGGAGGGAATTTCTACGAGCAGTACTTC.